This T cell receptor beta chain derives from a study of long-term antiretroviral therapy in people with HIV (dated by TCRdb to between 2021 and 2022). About the full investigation: The earliest samples were collected approximately a decade before the 2015 WHO recommendation for immediate ART, a period when ART was typically delayed until CD4 counts fell. A retrospective serial study tested whether changes in peripheral blood TRB repertoire composition and diversity were associated with ART initiation and durable HIV suppression. The cohort contributed about 200 cryopreserved PBMC samples from 30 adults with confirmed HIV infection, collected serially over a mean of about six years (range 1-12). Among the 25 to 30 participants with HIV, around 10 were female. Test extractions of a monoclonal T-cell line alongside 30 or so polyclonal samples showed no cross-contamination during QIAcube processing. The paper as a whole reports these results and caveats: Owing to limited PBMC availability, only the TCR beta chain was sequenced, without alpha chain pairing. Samples dated from the mid-2000s to the late 2010s, and the ART regimens used may be less effective than current ones. Compared with controls, HIV repertoires had narrower CDR3 length ranges, and the network structure pointed to an antigen-experienced repertoire that shifted only slightly toward naive after ART. A significant increase in TRB diversity was found to be associated with ART initiation, although TRB diversity was observed to remain significantly below that of transplant donor controls even after long-term ART. Inferences about post-ART repertoire changes are limited because no data were available on ART adherence, viral resistance or therapy changes. Expanded TRB clones identified before ART initiation dominated the repertoire at all time points, although this dominance fluctuated and declined in many PLHIV after ART. Because pre-ART samples had limited cell numbers, profiling was done on unsorted PBMC rather than on sorted CD4+ and CD8+ T cells.

For CDR1 and CDR2, the germline V gene lists SGHRS and YFSETQ. At the junction V is shortened by 0 bases and J by 4 bases; bases outside the gene matches: 4. The CDR3, cysteine through phenylalanine, is 15 amino acids long. This entry keeps only the CDR3 DNA: 45 bases, framed from base 1. To be included, a participant needed at least one PBMC sample from before ART initiation plus at least two post-ART samples. Treatment was received in the United States of America by all participants with HIV. Before DNA extraction, cryopreserved samples of roughly 0.85-10 million PBMC were thawed and washed. At the time of the earliest PBMC sample for each participant with HIV, ages ranged from about 20 to 54 years. Each participant contributed PBMC samples from 1-4 timepoints before ART initiation and 2-8 timepoints after ART initiation, with a median of 7 samples. For every participant, serial HIV viral load, CD4+ T-cell count, ART history and demographic data were obtained. A Qiagen kit on a QIAcube was used to extract genomic DNA from unsorted PBMC, with samples processed in batches of 12.

In this sample, this clone turned up a few times. Its antigen remains unidentified. No base quality values were provided; no much bigger clone lies one nucleotide off. The immunoSEQ hsTCRB v3.0 assay was used at survey level resolution to sequence the TRB variable region. TRB sequencing targeted a depth of 40,000-50,000 T-cell genomes per sample. TRB libraries were pooled and sequenced on an Illumina MiSeq using a v3 150-cycle kit. For the original study's pipeline: Analysis of repertoires was carried out in R inside a reproducible Nextflow workflow spanning QC, data transformation and analysis. LymphoSeq2, an R package for exploring AIRR-Seq data, was used to implement custom analyses. A handful of samples that produced fewer than 5000 total TRB sequences were removed, so about 200 HIV repertoires were analyzed. Among the roughly 180 retained HIV repertoires, 55 to 60 were collected before ART initiation and 120 to 130 after ART initiation. Repertoires were downsampled to 5000 TRB nucleotide sequences, with summary statistics averaged over 100 downsampling iterations. Only TRB sequences with CDR3 regions of at least seven amino acids were retained for analysis. Two measures captured diversity: a Shannon entropy-derived clonality score and the Gini coefficient. In the repertoire networks, any two of the top 5000 CDR3 amino acid sequences were linked whenever the two sequences differed by an edit distance of one. Antigen specificity groups and MHC restriction were predicted for TRB CDR3 amino acid sequences with GLIPH2. To flag known CMV, EBV, HIV or tissue antigen associations, CDR3 amino acid sequences were matched against VDJdb and McPAS-TCR. Pre-ART, post-ART and control groups were compared with Wilcoxon signed-rank tests and Holm-Bonferroni correction. TCRdb took over this immuneACCESS table, retaining in-frame rearrangements with V and J assigned. Such tables are incomplete; in checked studies, under half of the missing clones stem from an unresolved V gene, and the remainder is unexplained. V and J calls and clone size come straight from that table; D and trimming were deduced from the DNA. The sample has 15,000 to 20,000 clones on record, 60% to 85% of them singletons. The ten top clones hold roughly 10% of the sample.

The rearranged chain carries TRBV5-1 and TRBJ1-5; 7 junctional bases match TRBD1. This clonotype was obtained from a woman in her thirties or forties with HIV. The source was unsorted PBMCs, collected 2.3 years after starting antiretroviral therapy. The sequenced DNA: TGCGCCAGCAGCTTGGAGGGGGCGGGTAATCAGCCCCAGCATTTT. Its protein product is CASSLEGAGNQPQHF.